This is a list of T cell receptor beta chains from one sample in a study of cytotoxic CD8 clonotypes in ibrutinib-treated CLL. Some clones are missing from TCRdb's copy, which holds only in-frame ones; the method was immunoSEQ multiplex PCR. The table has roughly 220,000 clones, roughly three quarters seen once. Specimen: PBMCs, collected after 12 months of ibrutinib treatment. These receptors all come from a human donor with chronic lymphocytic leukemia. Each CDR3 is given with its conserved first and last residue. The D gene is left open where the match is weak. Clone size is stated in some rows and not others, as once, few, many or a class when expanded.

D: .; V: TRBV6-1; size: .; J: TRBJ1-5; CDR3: CASSEALPGQPQHF; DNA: TGTGCCAGCAGTGAAGCGCTTCCAGGGCAGCCCCAGCATTTT
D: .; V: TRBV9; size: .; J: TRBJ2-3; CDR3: CASSVGSTDTQYF; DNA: TGTGCCAGCAGCGTAGGGAGCACAGATACGCAGTATTTT
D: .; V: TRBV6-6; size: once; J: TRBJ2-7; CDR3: CASSHSSGRVSYEQYF; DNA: TGTGCCAGCAGTCACTCAAGCGGACGTGTCTCCTACGAGCAGTACTTC
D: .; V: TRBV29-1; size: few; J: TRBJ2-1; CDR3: CSVEDLWQGREQFF; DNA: TGCAGCGTTGAAGATCTGTGGCAGGGACGGGAGCAGTTCTTC
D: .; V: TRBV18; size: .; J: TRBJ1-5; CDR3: CASSRSNSNQPQHF; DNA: TGTGCCAGCTCACGAAGCAATAGCAATCAGCCCCAGCATTTT
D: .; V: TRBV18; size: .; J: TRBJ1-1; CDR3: CASSPEAQTEAFF; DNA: TGTGCCAGCTCACCAGAGGCTCAGACTGAAGCTTTCTTT
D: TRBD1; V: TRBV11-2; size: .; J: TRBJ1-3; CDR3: CASSAAGQGLGNTIYF; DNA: TGTGCCAGCAGCGCCGCGGGACAGGGTCTTGGAAACACCATATATTTT
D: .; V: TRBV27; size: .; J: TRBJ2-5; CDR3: CASSFSGGQETQYF; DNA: TGTGCCAGCAGTTTTAGTGGCGGACAAGAGACCCAGTACTTC
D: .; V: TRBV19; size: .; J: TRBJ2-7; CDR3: CASSGNSYEQYF; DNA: TGTGCCAGTAGCGGTAACTCCTACGAGCAGTACTTC
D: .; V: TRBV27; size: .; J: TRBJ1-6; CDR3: CASRDTGSYNSPLHF; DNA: TGTGCCAGCAGGGATACAGGCTCCTATAATTCACCCCTCCACTTT
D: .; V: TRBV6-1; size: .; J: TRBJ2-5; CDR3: CASSGGGETQYF; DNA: TGTGCCAGCAGTGGGGGTGGGGAGACCCAGTACTTC
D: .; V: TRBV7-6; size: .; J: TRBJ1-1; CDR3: CASSLASDTEAFF; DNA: TGTGCCAGCAGCTTAGCTTCGGACACTGAAGCTTTCTTT
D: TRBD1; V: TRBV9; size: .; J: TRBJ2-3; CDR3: CASSAHRGSTDTQYF; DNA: TGTGCCAGCAGCGCCCACAGGGGTAGCACAGATACGCAGTATTTT
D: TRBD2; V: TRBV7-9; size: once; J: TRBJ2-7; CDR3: CASSLGVAGGHYEQYF; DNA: TGTGCCAGCAGCTTAGGAGTAGCGGGGGGCCACTACGAGCAGTACTTC
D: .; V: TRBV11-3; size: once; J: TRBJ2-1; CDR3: CASSLDGLAAPNNEQFF; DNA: TGTGCCAGCAGCTTAGATGGTCTTGCAGCCCCTAACAATGAGCAGTTCTTC
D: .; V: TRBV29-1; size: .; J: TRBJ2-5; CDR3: CSGVTNFQETQYF; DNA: TGCAGCGGGGTGACAAACTTCCAAGAGACCCAGTACTTC
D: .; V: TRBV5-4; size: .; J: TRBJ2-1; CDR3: CASSLGGSGNNEQFF; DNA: TGTGCCAGCAGCTTAGGGGGATCGGGCAATAATGAGCAGTTCTTC
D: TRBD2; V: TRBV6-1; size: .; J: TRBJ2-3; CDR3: CASSRTSFTDTQYF; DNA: TGTGCCAGCAGCAGGACTAGCTTCACAGATACGCAGTATTTT
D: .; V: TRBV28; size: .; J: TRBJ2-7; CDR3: CASSLGGLTYEQYF; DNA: TGTGCCAGCAGTTTAGGTGGACTGACATACGAGCAGTACTTC
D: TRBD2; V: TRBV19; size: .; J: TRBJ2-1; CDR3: CASSISGTSVYNEQFF; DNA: TGTGCCAGTAGTATCTCTGGGACTAGCGTATACAATGAGCAGTTCTTC
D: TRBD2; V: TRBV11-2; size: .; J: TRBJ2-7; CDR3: CASSTAGGPLEQYF; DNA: TGTGCCAGCAGCACCGCGGGAGGCCCTCTCGAGCAGTACTTC
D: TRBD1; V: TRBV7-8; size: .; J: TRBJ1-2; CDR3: CASSQRAADRDNYGYTF; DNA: TGTGCCAGCAGCCAGCGAGCCGCGGACAGGGATAACTATGGCTACACCTTC
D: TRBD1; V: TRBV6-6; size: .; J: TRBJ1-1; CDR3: CASSKQGANTEAFF; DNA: TGTGCCAGCAGTAAACAGGGGGCGAATACTGAAGCTTTCTTT
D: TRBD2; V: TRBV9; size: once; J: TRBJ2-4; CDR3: CASSGLAGGPKNIQYF; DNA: TGTGCCAGCAGCGGGCTAGCGGGGGGTCCCAAAAACATTCAGTACTTC
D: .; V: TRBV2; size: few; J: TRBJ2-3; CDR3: CASSGIWGTDTQYF; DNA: TGTGCCAGCAGCGGAATATGGGGCACAGATACGCAGTATTTT
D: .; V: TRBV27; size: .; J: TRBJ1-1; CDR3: CASRLQGLNTEAFF; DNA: TGTGCCAGCAGACTGCAGGGGTTGAACACTGAAGCTTTCTTT
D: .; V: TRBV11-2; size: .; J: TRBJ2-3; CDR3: CASSPSSTDTQYF; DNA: TGTGCCAGCAGCCCCTCTAGCACAGATACGCAGTATTTT
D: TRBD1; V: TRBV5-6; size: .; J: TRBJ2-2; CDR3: CASSTGGPGELFF; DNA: TGTGCCAGCAGTACAGGGGGACCCGGGGAGCTGTTTTTT
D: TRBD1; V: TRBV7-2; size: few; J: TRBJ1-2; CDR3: CASSFPPGQTYGYTF; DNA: TGTGCCAGCAGCTTTCCACCGGGACAGACCTATGGCTACACCTTC
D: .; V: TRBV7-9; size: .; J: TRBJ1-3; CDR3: CASTSPGNTIYF; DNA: TGTGCCAGCACCTCCCCTGGAAACACCATATATTTT
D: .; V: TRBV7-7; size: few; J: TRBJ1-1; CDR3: CASSLTENTEAFF; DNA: TGTGCTAGCAGCCTCACAGAGAACACTGAAGCTTTCTTT
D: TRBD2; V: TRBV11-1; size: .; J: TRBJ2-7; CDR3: CASSLAASGSYEQYF; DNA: TGTGCCAGCAGCTTAGCGGCTAGCGGGAGCTACGAGCAGTACTTC
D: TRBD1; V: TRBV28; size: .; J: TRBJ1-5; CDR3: CASKQGGSNQPQHF; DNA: TGTGCCAGCAAACAGGGGGGTAGCAATCAGCCCCAGCATTTT
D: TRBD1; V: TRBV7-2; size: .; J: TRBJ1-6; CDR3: CASSLGTGVVSPLHF; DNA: TGTGCCAGCAGCTTAGGGACAGGGGTTGTATCACCCCTCCACTTT
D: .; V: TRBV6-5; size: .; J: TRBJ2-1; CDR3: CASSPWSDNEQFF; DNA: TGTGCCAGCAGTCCCTGGAGTGACAATGAGCAGTTCTTC
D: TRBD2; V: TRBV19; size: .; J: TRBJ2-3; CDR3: CASAAGGADTQYF; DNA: TGTGCCTCGGCAGCGGGAGGAGCAGATACGCAGTATTTT
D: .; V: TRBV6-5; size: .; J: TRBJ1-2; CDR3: CASSYLGLGGYTF; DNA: TGTGCCAGCAGTTACCTGGGGTTGGGTGGCTACACCTTC
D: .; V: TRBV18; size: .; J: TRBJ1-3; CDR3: CASSPNTLSGNTIYF; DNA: TGTGCCAGCTCACCGAACACCCTCTCTGGAAACACCATATATTTT
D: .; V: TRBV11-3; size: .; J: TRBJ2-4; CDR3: CASSSPWTAKNIQYF; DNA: TGTGCCAGCAGCTCCCCATGGACAGCCAAAAACATTCAGTACTTC
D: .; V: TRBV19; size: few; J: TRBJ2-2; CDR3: CASRRGPNTGELFF; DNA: TGTGCCAGTAGAAGGGGTCCGAACACCGGGGAGCTGTTTTTT
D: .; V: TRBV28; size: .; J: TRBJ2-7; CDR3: CASSLMDEQYF; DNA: TGTGCCAGCAGTTTAATGGACGAGCAGTACTTC
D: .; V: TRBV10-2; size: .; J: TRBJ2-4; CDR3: CASSSQGSGNIQYF; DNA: TGCGCCAGCAGCTCACAGGGTTCTGGAAACATTCAGTACTTC
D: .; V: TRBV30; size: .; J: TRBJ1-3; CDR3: CAWRQTAAGNTIYF; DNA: TGTGCCTGGAGGCAGACTGCCGCTGGAAACACCATATATTTT
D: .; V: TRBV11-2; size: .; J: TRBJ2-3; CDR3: CASSFQDTDTQYF; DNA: TGTGCCAGCAGCTTTCAGGACACAGATACGCAGTATTTT
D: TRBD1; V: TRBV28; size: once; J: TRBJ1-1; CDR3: CASRKHRGGRTEAFF; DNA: TGTGCCAGCAGAAAGCACAGGGGGGGTAGGACTGAAGCTTTCTTT
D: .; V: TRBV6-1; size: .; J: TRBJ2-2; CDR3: CASSELPGGTGELFF; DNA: TGTGCCAGCAGTGAGCTACCTGGGGGCACCGGGGAGCTGTTTTTT
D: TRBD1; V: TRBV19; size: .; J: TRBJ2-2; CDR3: CASSADRGSSGELFF; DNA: TGTGCCAGTAGTGCGGACAGGGGTTCGAGCGGGGAGCTGTTTTTT